The entry below describes one TCR beta chain. The sample originates from a study of OX40 agonist ivuxolimab in advanced cancers. Study background: Patients were infused with ivuxolimab every 2 weeks at 0.01 to 10 mg/kg.

Libraries were prepared by immunoSEQ multiplex PCR; TCRdb keeps only in-frame clonotypes and omits some of them. The data hold some 65,000 clones, with around 87% observed a single time. V lost 1 base and J lost 4, with 8 bases in between. CDR1 is SGHDT, CDR2 YYEEEE, per germline. The CDR3 spans 13 residues. This receptor was identified in an adult with an advanced solid tumor such as melanoma, head and neck, liver or kidney cancer. The chain couples TRBV5-6 to TRBJ1-2; D is undetermined. Sequencing was performed on CD4+ or CD8+ T cells sorted from blood, taken in a trial of the OX40 agonist ivuxolimab. The CDR3 DNA is TGTGCCAGCAGCTTGCAGGCCCTCTATGGCTACACCTTC. Its translation is CASSLQALYGYTF.